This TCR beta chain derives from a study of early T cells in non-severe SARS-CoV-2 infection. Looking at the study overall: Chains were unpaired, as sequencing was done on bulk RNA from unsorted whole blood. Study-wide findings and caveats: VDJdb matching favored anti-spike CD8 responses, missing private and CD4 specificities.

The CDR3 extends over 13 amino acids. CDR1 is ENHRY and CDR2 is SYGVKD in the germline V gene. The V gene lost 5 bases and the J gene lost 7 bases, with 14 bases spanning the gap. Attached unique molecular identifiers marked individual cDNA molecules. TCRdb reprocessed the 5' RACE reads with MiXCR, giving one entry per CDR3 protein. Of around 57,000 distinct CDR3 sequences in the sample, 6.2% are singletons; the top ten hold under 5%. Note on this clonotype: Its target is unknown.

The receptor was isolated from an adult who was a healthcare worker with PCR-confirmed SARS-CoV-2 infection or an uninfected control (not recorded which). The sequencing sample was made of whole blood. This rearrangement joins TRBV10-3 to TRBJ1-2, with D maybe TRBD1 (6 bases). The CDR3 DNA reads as TGTGCCATCAGTTTAGAGAACAGGGCTGGCTACACCTTC. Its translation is CAISLENRAGYTF.